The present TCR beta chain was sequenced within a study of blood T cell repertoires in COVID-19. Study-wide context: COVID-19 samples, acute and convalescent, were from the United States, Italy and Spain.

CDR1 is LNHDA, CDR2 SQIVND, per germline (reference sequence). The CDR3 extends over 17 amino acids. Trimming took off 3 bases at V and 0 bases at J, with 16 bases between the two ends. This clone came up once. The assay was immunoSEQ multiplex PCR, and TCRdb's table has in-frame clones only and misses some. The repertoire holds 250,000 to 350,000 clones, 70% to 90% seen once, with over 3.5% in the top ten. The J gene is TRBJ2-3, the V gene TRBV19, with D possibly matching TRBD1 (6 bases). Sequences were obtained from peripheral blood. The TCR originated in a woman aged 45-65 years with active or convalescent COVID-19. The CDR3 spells CASSIRQGPSSTDTQYF. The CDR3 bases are TGTGCCAGTAGTATTCGGCAGGGGCCATCTAGCACAGATACGCAGTATTTT.